This T cell receptor (beta chain) was captured in a study of T cells expressing NK-cell markers. Study background: Cells sorted as CD3+CD56+NKG2C+, CD3+CD56+NKG2C- and CD3+CD56-NKG2C+ T cells supplied the TCR beta repertoires.

The CDR3 runs to 14 residues. One entry per CDR3 protein, without DNA, is what TCRdb gives after re-calling the 5' RACE reads. The sample table includes under 200,000 distinct CDR3 sequences. Points from the study as a whole: A few of the donors also had these clonotypes leading their CD3+CD56-NKG2C+ fraction.

As concerns this clonotype: Its matching antigen is unknown.

The sequenced material came from blood T cells: a sorted CD56 or NKG2C T cell subset, CD4+ or CD8+ T cells, or bulk PBMC T cells (not recorded which). The clonotype comes from a woman between 18 and 70 years old in good health. This chain links TRBV12-3 or TRBV12-4 with TRBJ1-1. The CDR3 sequence is CASSLAQGGTEAFF.